A selection of T cell receptor beta chains follows, all from one sample in a study of blood T cell repertoires in COVID-19. Sequenced by immunoSEQ multiplex PCR; TCRdb stores in-frame clones only, minus some. Among over 120,000 clones listed, just over 85% were seen once. Sequencing input: PBMCs or T cells enriched from blood (not recorded which). The receptors come from a man over 45 who had recovered from COVID-19. Both conserved end residues are part of each CDR3. D genes are given only for firm matches. The size entry is marked missing in some rows and otherwise reads once, few, many or a size class.

size	V	D	J	DNA	CDR3
NA	TRBV28	TRBD1	TRBJ1-2	TGTGCCAGCAGTCGGCTGGGGCAGGGGGGCAACTATGGCTACACCTTC	CASSRLGQGGNYGYTF
NA	TRBV30	NA	TRBJ1-1	TGTGCCTGGCTACCCGGGGGGGCAACTCCGGAAACTGAAGCTTTCTTT	CAWLPGGATPETEAFF
NA	TRBV5-4	TRBD2	TRBJ2-5	TGTGCCAGCAGCCTCGCTAGCGGGGGAGAAGAGACCCAGTACTTC	CASSLASGGEETQYF
NA	TRBV11-2	NA	TRBJ1-6	TGTGCCAGCAGCTTAGACCTTAATTCACCCCTCCACTTT	CASSLDLNSPLHF
few	TRBV6-2/TRBV6-3	TRBD2	TRBJ2-1	TGTGCCAGCAGTAGAGGGACTAGCGGGAGGGGTTTACATGAGCAGTTCTTC	CASSRGTSGRGLHEQFF
NA	TRBV18	NA	TRBJ2-6	TGTGCCAGCTCACCAGTGAGCTCTGGGGCCAACGTCCTGACTTTC	CASSPVSSGANVLTF
NA	TRBV2	NA	TRBJ2-5	TGTGCCAGCGAGCGTCTGGGGGGTGGGATAAAAGAGACCCAGTACTTC	CASERLGGGIKETQYF
NA	TRBV27	TRBD2	TRBJ2-7	TGTGCCAGCAGTTTCGACGGGGCGGGAGGTTTCTACGAGCAGTACTTC	CASSFDGAGGFYEQYF
NA	TRBV18	NA	TRBJ1-1	TGTGCCAGCTCACTGAGAGGAGACACTGAAGCTTTCTTT	CASSLRGDTEAFF
few	TRBV2	NA	TRBJ2-2	TGTGCCAGCAGTTCGACAGGAGGTACCGGGGAGCTGTTTTTT	CASSSTGGTGELFF
NA	TRBV7-2	TRBD2	TRBJ2-3	TGTGCCAGCAGCTTAGCGCGGGGGGTAGATACGCAGTATTTT	CASSLARGVDTQYF
NA	TRBV10-3	TRBD2	TRBJ2-1	TGTGCCATCAGTCTCGGACTAGCGGGAGCTGAGCAGTTCTTC	CAISLGLAGAEQFF
NA	TRBV7-9	NA	TRBJ1-1	TGTGCCAGCAGCCGGAACAGTAACACTGAAGCTTTCTTT	CASSRNSNTEAFF
NA	TRBV6-2/TRBV6-3	TRBD1	TRBJ1-1	TGTGCCAGCAGTACCCCGGGACAGGGAAGGACTGAAGCTTTCTTT	CASSTPGQGRTEAFF
NA	TRBV10-3	NA	TRBJ1-2	TGTGCCATCAGTCTACAGGGCAAGAACTATGGCTACACCTTC	CAISLQGKNYGYTF
few	TRBV3-1/TRBV3-2	TRBD2	TRBJ2-2	TGTGCCAGCAGCCAAGATCGTCGCCTAGCGGGACCCCGAGGGCGGACCGGGGAGCTGTTTTTT	CASSQDRRLAGPRGRTGELFF
NA	TRBV5-6	TRBD1	TRBJ1-5	TGTGCCAGCAGTTTCACCGGGACAGGTTTTCAGCCCCAGCATTTT	CASSFTGTGFQPQHF
NA	TRBV24-1	TRBD2	TRBJ2-3	TGTGCCACCAGTGAGCAGAGGACTAGCGGGGGGACCACAGATACGCAGTATTTT	CATSEQRTSGGTTDTQYF
once	TRBV9	NA	TRBJ1-2	TGTGCCAGCAGCGTCGGACAGAATTATGGCTACACCTTC	CASSVGQNYGYTF
NA	TRBV24-1	TRBD1	TRBJ2-2	TGTGCCACCAGTGACCCGGGACAGGGGGTCGGGGAGCTGTTTTTT	CATSDPGQGVGELFF
NA	TRBV28	TRBD1	TRBJ1-6	TGTGCCAGCAGCTCCGCTCCGGGACAGAGGAATTCACCCCTCCACTTT	CASSSAPGQRNSPLHF
NA	TRBV18	TRBD1	TRBJ1-2	TGTGCCAGCTCACGGGGACAGGGGGACTATGGCTACACCTTC	CASSRGQGDYGYTF
NA	TRBV5-1	TRBD1	TRBJ1-4	TGCGCCAGCAGCTTAAGCCAGGGGGATGAAAAACTGTTTTTT	CASSLSQGDEKLFF
NA	TRBV28	NA	TRBJ1-3	TGTGCCAGCAGTTTTCAGGGTTGGAGAGTAGGAAACACCATATATTTT	CASSFQGWRVGNTIYF
NA	TRBV15	TRBD1	TRBJ1-4	TGTGCCACCAGTTCGGACAGGGGGCTCGAAAAACTGTTTTTT	CATSSDRGLEKLFF
once	TRBV28	NA	TRBJ1-1	TGTGCCAGCACCCTGACAGCTAACACTGAAGCTTTCTTT	CASTLTANTEAFF
NA	TRBV4-1	NA	TRBJ2-3	TGCGCCAGCAGCCACCCGATGGGCAGAACTACAGATACGCAGTATTTT	CASSHPMGRTTDTQYF
NA	TRBV15	TRBD1	TRBJ2-6	TGTGCCACCAGCCGGGACAGGGTCTCTGGGGCCAACGTCCTGACTTTC	CATSRDRVSGANVLTF
NA	TRBV2	TRBD1	TRBJ2-5	TGTGCCAGCAGTGGGACCGGGACAGGGTGGCAAGAGACCCAGTACTTC	CASSGTGTGWQETQYF
NA	TRBV6-6	TRBD2	TRBJ2-2	TGTGCCAGCAGTGGTGGACTAGCGGTCACCGGGGAGCTGTTTTTT	CASSGGLAVTGELFF
NA	TRBV5-1	TRBD1	TRBJ2-5	TGCGCCAGCAGCTTGGGAACAGGGGAAGAGACCCAGTACTTC	CASSLGTGEETQYF
NA	TRBV9	NA	TRBJ1-6	TGTGCCAGCAGCGTACGCAGAAATAATTCACCCCTCCACTTT	CASSVRRNNSPLHF
NA	TRBV19	TRBD1	TRBJ1-2	TGTGCCAGTAGTATCGGACAGGGGCGTTTAAACTATGGCTACACCTTC	CASSIGQGRLNYGYTF
NA	TRBV27	TRBD2	TRBJ2-1	TGTGCCAGCAGCCAGGGACTAGCGACCTACAATGAGCAGTTCTTC	CASSQGLATYNEQFF
NA	TRBV6-4	TRBD2	TRBJ2-3	TGTGCCAGCAGTGACAGGGCGGGGGGCACAGATACGCAGTATTTT	CASSDRAGGTDTQYF
NA	TRBV7-8	NA	TRBJ2-1	TGTGCCAGCAGCTTTTACAGGTCTCCTTCCTACAATGAGCAGTTCTTC	CASSFYRSPSYNEQFF
NA	TRBV2	TRBD1	TRBJ1-5	TGTGCCAGCAACCTCAAAGGGGTCGGACAGGGCACCCTGTTTTCATCGCCCCAGCATTTT	CASNLKGVGQGTLFSSPQHF
NA	TRBV30	NA	TRBJ2-2	TGTGCCTGGAGAGAGCCAGGGGCGTCCGGGGAGCTGTTTTTT	CAWREPGASGELFF
NA	TRBV2	NA	TRBJ2-7	TGTGCCAGCAGGGTACAGGGAAACTCCTACGAGCAGTACTTC	CASRVQGNSYEQYF
NA	TRBV4-1	TRBD1	TRBJ1-2	TGCGCCAGCAGCCAGCGTTCTCAGGGGGCCAACTATGGCTACACCTTC	CASSQRSQGANYGYTF
NA	TRBV6-5	TRBD1	TRBJ1-5	TGTGCCAGCAGACCGGGACAGGGATTAGACCAGCCCCAGCATTTT	CASRPGQGLDQPQHF
NA	TRBV19	NA	TRBJ1-3	TGTGCCAGTCGACAGGACTTCAACTCTGGAAACACCATATATTTT	CASRQDFNSGNTIYF
NA	TRBV30	TRBD1	TRBJ1-5	TGTGCCTGGGGAAAACAGGGGCCAGATGGGCCCCAGCATTTT	CAWGKQGPDGPQHF
NA	TRBV12-1	NA	TRBJ1-5	TGTGCCAGCAGCTTTGGCTCGGGGCAGCCCCAGCATTTT	CASSFGSGQPQHF